This TCR beta chain was sequenced in a study of OX40 agonist ivuxolimab in advanced cancers. CDR3 length: 12 residues. Germline V gives CDR1 ENHRY, CDR2 SYGVKD. V lost 11 bases, J lost 5 bases, and 13 bases lay in between. Sequenced by immunoSEQ multiplex PCR; TCRdb stores in-frame clones only, minus some. The profile shows tens of thousands of clones, approximately 85% of them singletons. The J gene is TRBJ1-5, the V gene TRBV10-3; D may be TRBD1 (5 bases). This sequence originates from an adult with an advanced solid tumor such as melanoma, head and neck, liver or kidney cancer. This specimen was CD4+ or CD8+ T cells sorted from blood, taken in a trial of the OX40 agonist ivuxolimab. The CDR3 DNA reads as TGTGCCTCGGGACCGGGCGATCAGCCCCAGCATTTT. Amino acid sequence: CASGPGDQPQHF.